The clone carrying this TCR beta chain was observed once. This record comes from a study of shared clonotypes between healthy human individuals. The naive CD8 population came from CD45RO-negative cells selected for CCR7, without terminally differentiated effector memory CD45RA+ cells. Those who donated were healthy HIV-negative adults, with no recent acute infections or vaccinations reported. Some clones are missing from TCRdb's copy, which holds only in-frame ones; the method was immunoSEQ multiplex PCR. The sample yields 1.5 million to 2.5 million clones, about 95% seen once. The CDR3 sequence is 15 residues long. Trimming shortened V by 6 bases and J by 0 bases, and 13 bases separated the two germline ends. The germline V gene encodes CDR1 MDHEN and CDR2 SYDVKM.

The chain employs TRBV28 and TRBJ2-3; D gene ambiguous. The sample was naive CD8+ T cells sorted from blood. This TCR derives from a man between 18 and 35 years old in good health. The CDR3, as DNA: TGTGCCAGCAGGGATCGGACGGCTAGCACAGATACGCAGTATTTT. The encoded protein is CASRDRTASTDTQYF.